This T cell receptor (beta chain) comes out of a study of shared clonotypes between healthy human individuals. Adults of Caucasian background living in Nashville, Tennessee made up all donors. The method was immunoSEQ multiplex PCR; TCRdb's version includes in-frame clones alone and lacks a portion of them. The table shows about 87,000 clones, with less than 60% occurring only once. The length of the CDR3 is 13 residues. V gave up 0 bases and J gave up 4 bases, with 6 bases separating them. Per germline, CDR1 KGHSH and CDR2 LQKENI. Sequencing used PBMCs. The receptor comes from a middle-aged woman in good health. Some clones in this sample may be carry-over from other donors' samples. V is TRBV18 and J is TRBJ1-2; D ambiguous. The CDR3 spells CASSPPFSYGYTF. Here the CDR3 DNA reads TGTGCCAGCTCACCACCATTCTCCTATGGCTACACCTTC.